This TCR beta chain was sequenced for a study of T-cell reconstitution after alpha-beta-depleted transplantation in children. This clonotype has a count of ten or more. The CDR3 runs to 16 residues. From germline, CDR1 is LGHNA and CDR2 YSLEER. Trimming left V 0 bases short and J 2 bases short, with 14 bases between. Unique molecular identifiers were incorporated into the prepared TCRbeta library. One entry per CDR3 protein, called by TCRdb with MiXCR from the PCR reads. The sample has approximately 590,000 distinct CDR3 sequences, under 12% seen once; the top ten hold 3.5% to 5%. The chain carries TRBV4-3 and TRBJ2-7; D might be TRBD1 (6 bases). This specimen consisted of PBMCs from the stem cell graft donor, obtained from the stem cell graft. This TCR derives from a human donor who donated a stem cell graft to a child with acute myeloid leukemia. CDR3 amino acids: CASSQDRDIKAYEQYF. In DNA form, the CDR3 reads TGCGCCAGCAGCCAAGATAGGGACATTAAAGCCTACGAGCAGTACTTC.